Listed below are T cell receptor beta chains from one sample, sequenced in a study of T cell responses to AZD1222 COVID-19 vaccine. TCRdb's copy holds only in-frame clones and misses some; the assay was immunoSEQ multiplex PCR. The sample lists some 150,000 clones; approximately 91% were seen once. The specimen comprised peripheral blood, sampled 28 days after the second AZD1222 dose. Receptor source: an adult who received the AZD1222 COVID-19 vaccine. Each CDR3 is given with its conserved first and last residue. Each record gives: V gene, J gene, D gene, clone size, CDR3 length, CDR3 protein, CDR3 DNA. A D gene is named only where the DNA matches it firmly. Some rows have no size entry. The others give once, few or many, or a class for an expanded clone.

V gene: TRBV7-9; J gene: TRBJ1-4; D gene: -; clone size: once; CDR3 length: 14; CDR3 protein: CASSLGPGAEKLFF; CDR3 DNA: TGTGCCAGCAGCTTGGGACCCGGGGCTGAAAAACTGTTTTTT
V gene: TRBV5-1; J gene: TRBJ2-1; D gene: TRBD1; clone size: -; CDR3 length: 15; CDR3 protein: CASEGVQGKIFGQFF; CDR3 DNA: TGCGCCAGCGAGGGCGTACAGGGGAAAATATTCGGGCAGTTCTTC
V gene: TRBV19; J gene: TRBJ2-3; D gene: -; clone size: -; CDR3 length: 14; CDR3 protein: CASSMRINTDTQYF; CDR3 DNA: TGTGCCAGTAGTATGAGGATAAACACAGATACGCAGTATTTT
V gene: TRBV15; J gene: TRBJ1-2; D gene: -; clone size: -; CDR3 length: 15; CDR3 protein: CATSSWGRQSYGYTF; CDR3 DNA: TGTGCCACCAGCAGTTGGGGTAGACAGAGCTATGGCTACACCTTC
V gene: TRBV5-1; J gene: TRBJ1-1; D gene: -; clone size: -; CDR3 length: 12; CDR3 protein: CASSLGDTEAFF; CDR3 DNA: TGCGCCAGCAGCTTGGGCGACACTGAAGCTTTCTTT
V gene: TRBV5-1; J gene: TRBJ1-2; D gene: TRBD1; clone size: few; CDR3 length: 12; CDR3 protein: CASRGQGNGYTF; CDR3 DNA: TGCGCCAGCAGGGGACAGGGAAATGGCTACACCTTC
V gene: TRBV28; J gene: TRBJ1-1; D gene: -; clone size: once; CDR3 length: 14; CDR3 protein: CASSLGGRRTEAFF; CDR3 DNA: TGTGCCAGCAGTCTGGGGGGGCGCCGCACTGAAGCTTTCTTT
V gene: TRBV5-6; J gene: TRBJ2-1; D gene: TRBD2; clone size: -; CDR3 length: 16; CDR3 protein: CASSTGLAGVTNEQFF; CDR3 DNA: TGTGCCAGCAGCACGGGACTAGCGGGGGTCACCAATGAGCAGTTCTTC
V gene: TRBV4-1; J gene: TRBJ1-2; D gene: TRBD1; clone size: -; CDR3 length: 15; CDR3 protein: CASSQLDRGRGGYTF; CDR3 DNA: TGCGCCAGCAGCCAACTGGACAGGGGAAGGGGAGGCTACACCTTC
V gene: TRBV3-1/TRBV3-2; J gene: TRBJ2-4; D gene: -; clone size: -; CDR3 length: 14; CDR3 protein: CASSQGVAKNIQYF; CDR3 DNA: TGTGCCAGCAGCCAAGGGGTTGCCAAAAACATTCAGTACTTC
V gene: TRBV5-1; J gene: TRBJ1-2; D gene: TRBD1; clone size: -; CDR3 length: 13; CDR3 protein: CASHPGGPNGYTF; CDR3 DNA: TGCGCCAGCCACCCAGGGGGCCCTAATGGCTACACCTTC
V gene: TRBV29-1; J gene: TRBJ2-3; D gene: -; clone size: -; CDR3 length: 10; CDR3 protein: CSGSSDTQYF; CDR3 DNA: TGCAGCGGATCATCAGATACGCAGTATTTT
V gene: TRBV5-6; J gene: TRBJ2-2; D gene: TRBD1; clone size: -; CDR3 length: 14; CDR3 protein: CASSPLDRAGELFF; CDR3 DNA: TGTGCCAGCAGCCCGCTAGACAGGGCCGGGGAGCTGTTTTTT
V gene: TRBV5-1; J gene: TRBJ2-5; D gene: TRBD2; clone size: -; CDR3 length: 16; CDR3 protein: CASRPGRGVGGETQYF; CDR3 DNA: TGCGCCAGCCGCCCCGGCCGGGGGGTGGGGGGGGAGACCCAGTACTTC
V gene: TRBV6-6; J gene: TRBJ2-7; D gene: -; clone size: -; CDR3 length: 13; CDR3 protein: CASSFQGTQRLYF; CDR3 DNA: TGTGCCAGCTCCTTCCAGGGGACTCAGAGGTTGTACTTC
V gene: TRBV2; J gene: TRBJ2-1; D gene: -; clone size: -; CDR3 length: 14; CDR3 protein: CASTPRSSYNEQFF; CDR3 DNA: TGTGCCAGCACTCCCAGGAGTTCCTACAATGAGCAGTTCTTC
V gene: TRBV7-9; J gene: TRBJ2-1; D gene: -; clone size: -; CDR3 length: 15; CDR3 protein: CASSLGGTLSVEQFF; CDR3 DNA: TGTGCCAGCAGCTTAGGCGGGACTCTTTCCGTTGAGCAGTTCTTC
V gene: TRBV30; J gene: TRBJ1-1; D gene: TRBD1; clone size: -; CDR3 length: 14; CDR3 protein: CAWSSRGQRTEAFF; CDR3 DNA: TGTGCCTGGAGCTCTAGGGGGCAGCGGACTGAAGCTTTCTTT
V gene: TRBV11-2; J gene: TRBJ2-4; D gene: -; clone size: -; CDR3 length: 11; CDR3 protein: CASSWRGFRYF; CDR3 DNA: TGTGCCAGCAGCTGGAGGGGTTTCCGGTACTTC
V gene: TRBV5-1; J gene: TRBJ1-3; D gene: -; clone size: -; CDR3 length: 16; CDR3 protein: CASSLQNQGYGNTIYF; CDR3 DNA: TGCGCCAGCAGCCTGCAGAATCAGGGGTATGGAAACACCATATATTTT
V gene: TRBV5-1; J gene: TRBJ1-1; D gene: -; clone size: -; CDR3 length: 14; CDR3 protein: CASSPSGDGTEAFF; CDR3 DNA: TGCGCCAGCAGCCCCTCTGGCGACGGGACTGAAGCTTTCTTT
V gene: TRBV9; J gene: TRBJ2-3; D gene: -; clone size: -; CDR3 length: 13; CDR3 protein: CASSVESLNTQYF; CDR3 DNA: TGTGCCAGCAGCGTAGAGAGCCTAAATACGCAGTATTTT
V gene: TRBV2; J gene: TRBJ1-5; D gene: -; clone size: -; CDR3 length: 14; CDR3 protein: CASTGTHSNQPQHF; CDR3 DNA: TGTGCCAGCACTGGGACCCATAGCAATCAGCCCCAGCATTTT
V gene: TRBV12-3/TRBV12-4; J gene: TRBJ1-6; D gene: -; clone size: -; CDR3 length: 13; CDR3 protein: CASKVQLNSPLHF; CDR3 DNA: TGTGCCAGCAAAGTACAGCTAAATTCACCCCTCCACTTT
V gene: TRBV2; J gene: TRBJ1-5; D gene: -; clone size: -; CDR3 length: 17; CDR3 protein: CASSEAPAVYSNQPQHF; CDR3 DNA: TGTGCCAGCAGTGAAGCGCCGGCAGTATATAGCAATCAGCCCCAGCATTTT
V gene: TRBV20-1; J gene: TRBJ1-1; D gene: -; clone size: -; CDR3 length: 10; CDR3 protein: CSAKTNVAFF; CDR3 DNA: TGCAGTGCTAAGACAAACGTGGCTTTCTTT
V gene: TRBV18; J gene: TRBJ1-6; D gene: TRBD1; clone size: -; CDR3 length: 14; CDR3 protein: CASSPDRKNSPLHF; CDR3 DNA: TGTGCCAGCTCACCGGACAGGAAAAATTCACCCCTCCACTTT
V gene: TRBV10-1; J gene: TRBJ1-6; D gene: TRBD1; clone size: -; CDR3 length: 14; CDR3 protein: CASSNGQDNSPLHF; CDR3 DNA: TGCGCCAGCAGCAACGGACAGGATAATTCACCCCTCCACTTT
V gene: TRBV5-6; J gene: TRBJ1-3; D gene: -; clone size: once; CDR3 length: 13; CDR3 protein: CASHRRGGNTIYF; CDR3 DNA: TGTGCCAGCCACCGAAGGGGTGGAAACACCATATATTTT
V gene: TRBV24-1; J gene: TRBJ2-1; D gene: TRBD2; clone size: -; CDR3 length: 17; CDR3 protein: CATSDPTSGSSYNEQFF; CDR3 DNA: TGTGCCACCAGTGACCCGACTAGCGGGAGCTCCTACAATGAGCAGTTCTTC
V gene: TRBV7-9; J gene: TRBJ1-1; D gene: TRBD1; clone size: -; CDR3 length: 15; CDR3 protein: CASSLAGTGKSEAFF; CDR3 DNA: TGTGCCAGCAGCTTGGCCGGGACAGGGAAATCGGAAGCTTTCTTT
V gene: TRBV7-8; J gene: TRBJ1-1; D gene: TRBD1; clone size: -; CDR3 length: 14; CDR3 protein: CASSFRDRSTEAFF; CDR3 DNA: TGTGCCAGCAGCTTCCGGGACAGGTCCACTGAAGCTTTCTTT
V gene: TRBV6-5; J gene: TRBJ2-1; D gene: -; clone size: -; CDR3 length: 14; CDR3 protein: CASSYSGHSGEQFF; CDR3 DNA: TGTGCCAGCAGTTACTCGGGACACTCCGGGGAGCAGTTCTTC
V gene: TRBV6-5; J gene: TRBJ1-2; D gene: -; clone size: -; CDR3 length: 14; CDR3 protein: CASSYGVGAFGYTF; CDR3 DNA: TGTGCCAGCAGTTACGGAGTCGGGGCTTTTGGCTACACCTTC
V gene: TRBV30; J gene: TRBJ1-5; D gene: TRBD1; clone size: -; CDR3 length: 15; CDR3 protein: CAWGTTTGINQPQHF; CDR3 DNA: TGTGCCTGGGGAACCACGACAGGGATTAATCAGCCCCAGCATTTT
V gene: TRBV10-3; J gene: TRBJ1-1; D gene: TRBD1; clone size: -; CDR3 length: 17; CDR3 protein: CAISESELGQGATEAFF; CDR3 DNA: TGTGCCATCAGTGAGTCAGAGTTGGGACAGGGGGCCACTGAAGCTTTCTTT
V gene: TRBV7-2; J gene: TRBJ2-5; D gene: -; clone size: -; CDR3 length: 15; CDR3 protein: CASSYNAGSGETQYF; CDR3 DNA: TGTGCCAGCAGCTACAACGCGGGGTCGGGGGAGACCCAGTACTTC
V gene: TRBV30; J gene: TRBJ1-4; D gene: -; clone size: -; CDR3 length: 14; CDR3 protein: CAWSLFGIGEKLFF; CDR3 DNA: TGTGCCTGGAGTTTATTCGGGATAGGGGAAAAACTGTTTTTT
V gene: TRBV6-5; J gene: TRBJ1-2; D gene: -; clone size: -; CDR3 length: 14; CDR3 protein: CASSYSGGNYGYTF; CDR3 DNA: TGTGCCAGCAGTTACTCTGGGGGAAACTATGGCTACACCTTC
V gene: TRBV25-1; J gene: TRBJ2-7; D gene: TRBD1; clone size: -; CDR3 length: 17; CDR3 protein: CASSAVGRGTGVIEQYF; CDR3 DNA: TGTGCCAGCAGTGCAGTGGGCCGGGGGACAGGGGTGATAGAGCAGTACTTC
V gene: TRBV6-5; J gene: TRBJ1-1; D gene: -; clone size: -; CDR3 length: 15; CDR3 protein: CASSHGRGSNTEAFF; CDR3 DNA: TGTGCCAGCAGCCATGGCAGGGGATCGAACACTGAAGCTTTCTTT
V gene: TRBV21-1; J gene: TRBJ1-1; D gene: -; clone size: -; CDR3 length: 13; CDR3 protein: CASSKGPGSEAFF; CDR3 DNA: TGTGCCAGCAGCAAAGGGCCCGGGAGTGAAGCTTTCTTT
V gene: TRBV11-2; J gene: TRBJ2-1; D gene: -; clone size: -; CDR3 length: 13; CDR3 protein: CASSSLEQVEQFF; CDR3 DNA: TGTGCCAGCAGCTCACTAGAACAGGTTGAGCAGTTCTTC
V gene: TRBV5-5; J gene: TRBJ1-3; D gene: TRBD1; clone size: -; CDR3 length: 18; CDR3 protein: CASSLRDPGQVPGNTIYF; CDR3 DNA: TGTGCCAGCAGCTTGAGGGACCCGGGACAGGTGCCTGGAAACACCATATATTTT
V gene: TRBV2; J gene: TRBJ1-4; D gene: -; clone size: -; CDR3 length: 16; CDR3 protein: CASQWGAGLPGEKLFF; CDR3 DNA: TGTGCCTCCCAGTGGGGGGCCGGATTGCCGGGTGAAAAACTGTTTTTT
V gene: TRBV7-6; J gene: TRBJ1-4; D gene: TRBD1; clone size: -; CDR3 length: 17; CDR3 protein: CASSLRDRGATNEKLFF; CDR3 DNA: TGTGCCAGCAGCCTGCGGGACAGGGGTGCAACTAATGAAAAACTGTTTTTT
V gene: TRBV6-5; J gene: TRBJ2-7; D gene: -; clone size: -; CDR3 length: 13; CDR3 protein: CASSIQATYEQYF; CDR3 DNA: TGTGCCAGCAGTATCCAGGCCACCTACGAGCAGTACTTC
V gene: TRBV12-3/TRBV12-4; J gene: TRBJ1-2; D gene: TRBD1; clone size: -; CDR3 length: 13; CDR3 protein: CASSRQGQYGYTF; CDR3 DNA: TGTGCCAGCAGCAGACAGGGGCAGTATGGCTACACCTTC
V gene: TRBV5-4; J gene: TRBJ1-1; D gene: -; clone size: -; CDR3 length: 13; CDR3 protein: CASSPGGRTEAFF; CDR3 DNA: TGTGCCAGCAGCCCCGGTGGGAGGACTGAAGCTTTCTTT
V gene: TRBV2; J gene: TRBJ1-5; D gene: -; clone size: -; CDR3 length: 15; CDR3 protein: CASSEGGVSNQPQHF; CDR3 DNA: TGTGCCAGCAGTGAGGGGGGTGTTAGCAATCAGCCCCAGCATTTT
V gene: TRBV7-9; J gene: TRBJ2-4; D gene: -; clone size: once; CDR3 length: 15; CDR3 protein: CASSHEAVSKNIQYF; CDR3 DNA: TGTGCCAGCAGTCACGAGGCGGTGTCCAAAAACATTCAGTACTTC
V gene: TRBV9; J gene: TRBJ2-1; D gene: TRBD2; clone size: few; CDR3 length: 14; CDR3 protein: CASSPRGGNNEQFF; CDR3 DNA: TGTGCCAGCAGCCCTCGCGGGGGAAACAATGAGCAGTTCTTC
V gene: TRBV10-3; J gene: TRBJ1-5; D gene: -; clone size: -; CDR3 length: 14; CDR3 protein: CAISEVGTYQPQHF; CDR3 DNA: TGTGCCATCAGTGAGGTTGGGACCTATCAGCCCCAGCATTTT
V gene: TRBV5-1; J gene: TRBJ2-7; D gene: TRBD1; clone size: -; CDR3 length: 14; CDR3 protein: CASSPGTGDYEQYF; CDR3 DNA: TGCGCCAGCAGTCCCGGGACAGGGGATTACGAGCAGTACTTC
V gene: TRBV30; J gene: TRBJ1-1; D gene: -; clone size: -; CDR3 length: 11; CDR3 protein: CAWDCITEAFF; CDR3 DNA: TGTGCCTGGGACTGCATCACTGAAGCTTTCTTT